This T cell receptor beta chain was observed in a study of cytomegalovirus exposure and HLA in healthy donors (TCRdb year 2017). Turning to the overall study: According to an earlier analysis of several hundred of the donors, 150 million to 200 million T cells yielded 95 million to 140 million unique TCR beta sequences and around 280 Gb of sequence data. A later analysis re-examined previously published TCR beta repertoires from just over 650 donors and added high-resolution HLA genotyping to investigate patterns of TCR occurrence. Across about 370 genotyped donors of the cohort, an average of roughly 250,000 unique TCR beta nucleotide sequences per donor were sequenced, and about a sixth of those sequences were non-productive. Both class I and class II loci were covered by HLA typing, at four-digit resolution. The aim of the study was to test whether cataloging public T cell receptors could identify signatures of past pathogen exposure. Every repertoire in the discovery cohort had been generated on one and the same sequencing platform. The study profiled the T cell repertoires of around 700 subjects by immunosequencing and related them to cytomegalovirus serostatus. The later analysis used no new phenotypic data to find candidate immune exposures, relying instead on TCR beta sequences and their occurrence across donors. In addition to the first cohort of 666 subjects, a separate validation cohort of approximately 130 different subjects was used. Roughly 5 DR-DQ haplotypes were handled as single units for association and clustering because linkage in the cohort was strong. The number of typed donors differed by locus: 629-630 for A, B, C, DRB1 and DQB1; some 500 for DQA1; roughly 600 for DPA1; and roughly 490 for DPB1. The genetic ancestry cluster associated with self-reported Caucasian donors included about four fifths of the roughly 400 genotyped donors. Donor age, sex, ethnicity and CMV serostatus were collected together with the repertoire data. To decide whether each TCR beta V gene segment behaved as functional or pseudogenic, an earlier analysis of some 540 of the donors relied on high-throughput TCR beta sequencing. To predict cytomegalovirus infection status, the study combined high-throughput TCR immunosequencing, statistical association of individual TCRs with disease status, and machine learning. A later genetic analysis used genome-wide SNP genotypes for about 65% of the 666 donors, treating that subset as a discovery cohort. An early release that covered more than 550 HLA-typed donors contained approximately 320 gigabases of sequencing data and approximately 85 million unique TCR sequences.

Broad study findings and their caveats: A cluster of highly shared sequence variants was judged likely to be a technical artifact of the sequencing pipeline. Broadly in line with IMGT annotations, most TCR beta V segments showed up in productive rearrangements about 87% or about 30% of the time in an earlier analysis of under 700 of the donors. Linkage disequilibrium might explain the correlated functional status among segregating V segments, but an unknown experimental factor could not be excluded. Some IMGT-functional V segments, including TRBV6-2 and TRBV6-3, could not be told apart with the 87-base-pair reads, so those segments were excluded. In a later analysis, HLA-associated TCR beta chains showed more clonal expansion and lower generation probabilities than non-associated chains that were equally common. In a later analysis, several top co-occurrence clusters were reported to appear linked to parvovirus B19, influenza, CMV and Epstein-Barr virus. While some public TCRs were present in many individuals, most TCR sequences turned up only very rarely across donors. Most CMV-associated TCR beta chains appeared to be HLA-restricted in a later analysis, and the HLA associations seemed to be driven largely by CMV exposure. When HLA alleles, especially DR and DQ, strongly co-occurred, attributing TCR associations to individual alleles was difficult. It was suggested by the authors that the approach could potentially be generalized to other disease states and immunological phenotypes. V-gene and J-gene trimming of TCR beta chains was associated with a missense DCLRE1C variant in a later genetic analysis, and the association was replicated in an independent cohort. A further reported finding was that TCR beta sequences accurately predicted the HLA-A and HLA-B alleles for most subjects in the first cohort. A later genetic analysis reported fewer N-insertions in productive TCRs among donors in an Asian-associated ancestry cluster than the 666-donor mean. The study gave a list of under 200 TCR beta chains associated with cytomegalovirus. The presence/absence analyses assumed that sequencing depth was roughly uniform across donors, and that assumption may not be true. In vitro tests confirmed that three of the cytomegalovirus-associated TCR beta chains recognize cytomegalovirus antigens. Because counts were too low, about 15 rarely observed V segments, including chromosome 9 orphons, were left out of the earlier analysis of 587 of the donors. The classifier was reported to diagnose cytomegalovirus status with high specificity and sensitivity in both the original cohort and the validation cohort. For the cohort, immune exposure information was limited to CMV serostatus. Because HLA typing was missing for some donors at each locus, association tests included only the typed subset. At a false discovery rate of 0.05, a later analysis linked under 20,000 TCR beta sequences to specific HLA alleles. In a later analysis, the rate of TCR association differed among HLA loci, with DRB1 alleles having the most associated TCRs and HLA-C alleles having the fewest. In this cohort, only TCR beta chains were sequenced, and detectable features were limited by the absence of alpha or paired-chain data.

The library was made by the immunoSEQ multiplex PCR assay. For the multiplex PCR, a mixture combining 60 forward primers for TCR Vbeta segments and 13 reverse primers for TCR Jbeta segments was used. Amplification of the CDR3 region of rearranged TCR beta genes was performed with a multiplex PCR assay on genomic DNA. Amplified TCR beta libraries were sequenced as 87-base-pair reads on the Illumina HiSeq System. As for the original processing: In a later analysis, 70 million to 95 million unique TCR beta chains were counted across the 500 to 850 repertoires, and roughly 11 million of these chains were shared by at least two donors. Raw reads were error-corrected and collapsed into unique sequences by a nearest-neighbor algorithm in which closely related sequences were merged to remove PCR and sequencing errors. V, D and J gene segments were assigned by aligning CDR3 sequences to IMGT reference sequences. For a sequence to be retained, at least a six-nucleotide match to both a V gene segment and a J gene segment was required. A rearrangement counted as productive if the CDR3 had no stop codons and remained in frame with V and J, and every other rearrangement counted as non-productive. Following IMGT convention, CDR3 was defined as the stretch from the second conserved V-encoded cysteine up to the conserved J-encoded phenylalanine. The earlier analysis of about 570 of the donors excluded any sequence lacking an unambiguous match to a single V gene segment. An earlier analysis of several hundred of the donors called V segments functional above 56.7% productive rearrangements and segregating when the between-donor standard deviation exceeded 5%. A statistical classification framework was built for diagnosing cytomegalovirus status from the catalog of TCR beta chain sequences. V and J gene assignment, in a later analysis, came from comparing TCR nucleotide sequences with IMGT/GENE-DB human TR gene sequences. A later analysis assigned CDR3 sequences and most-parsimonious VDJ recombination scenarios with the TCRdist pipeline. A later analysis defined each TCR beta chain by its CDR3 amino acid sequence plus V-gene family, and excluded reads lacking a unique V-gene family. As a way to deal with suspected cross-contamination and a sequencing artifact, a later analysis dropped 500 to 700 nucleotide sequences that were highly shared and had low generation probability. For each public chain, a later analysis derived a clonal expansion index from normalized ranks of inferred template counts within each repertoire. In a later analysis, generation probabilities were computed using a VDJ recombination model fitted to out-of-frame rearrangements, and the results were checked against IGoR. In a later analysis, hypergeometric tests were used to score TCR-TCR, TCR-HLA and TCR-CMV co-occurrence, with a repertoire-size bias correction applied to TCR pairs. A later analysis estimated false discovery rates by permuting HLA or CMV assignments 20 times. In a later analysis, co-occurring TCRs were grouped with DBSCAN, and TCRdist sequence similarity was added when clustering was performed within HLA-allele-positive subsets. Repertoires with fewer than 30,000 or more than 120,000 public chains, plus five repertoires with anomalous nucleotide sharing, were excluded from co-occurrence clustering. In its TCRdb copy, this immuneACCESS table keeps in-frame sequences only and misses some clones. Where compared with another copy, unresolved V genes explain less than half of these, and the others have no known cause. The V and J calls and clone size are taken from that table; D and trimming were inferred from the DNA. The sample table contains over 130,000 clones; only one count was recorded for 80% of them. The top ten constitute 0.95% to 1.5% of the sample.

The cohort consisted of 666 healthy bone marrow donors. All cohort members were sampled while nominally healthy, although unrecorded immune exposures were likely present. The donor tested CMV seronegative and was one of the 352 seronegative cohort members. Every donor gave a peripheral blood sample, and the peripheral blood mononuclear cells from that sample were used for TCR beta sequencing. Genomic DNA was extracted from the blood cell samples with the Qiagen DNeasy Blood Extraction Kit. For this clone: The antigen this receptor binds is unknown. Base qualities are not recorded, but no much larger clone differs from it by a single base.

CDR1 and CDR2, per the germline V gene, are SGDLS and YYNGEE. Reading from cysteine to phenylalanine, the CDR3 counts 13 amino acids. Of all the DNA, just the CDR3 is kept, 39 bases in frame from base 1. Here V drops 0 bases and J drops 4 bases, and the junction holds 0 bases not matched to any gene. Recombination connected TRBV9 to TRBJ1-1; 7 middle bases align to TRBD1. The clonotype comes from a female donor in good health and CMV-seronegative. Sequenced input: PBMCs. The encoded CDR3 is CASSVDRGTEAFF. The nucleotide sequence reads TGTGCCAGCAGCGTAGACAGGGGCACTGAAGCTTTCTTT.